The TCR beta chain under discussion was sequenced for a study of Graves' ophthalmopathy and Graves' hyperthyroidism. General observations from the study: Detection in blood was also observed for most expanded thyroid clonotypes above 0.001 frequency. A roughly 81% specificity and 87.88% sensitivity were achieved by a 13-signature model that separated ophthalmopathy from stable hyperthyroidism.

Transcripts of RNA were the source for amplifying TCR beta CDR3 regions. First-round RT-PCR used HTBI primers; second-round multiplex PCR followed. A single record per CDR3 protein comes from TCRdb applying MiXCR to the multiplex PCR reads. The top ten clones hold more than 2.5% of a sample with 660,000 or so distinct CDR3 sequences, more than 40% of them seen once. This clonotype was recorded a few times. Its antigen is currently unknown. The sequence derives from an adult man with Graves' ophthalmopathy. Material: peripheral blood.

This CDR3 is CASSLDLSEQYF. The CDR3 DNA sequence: TGTGCCAGCAGTTTGGACCTTAGCGAGCAGTACTTC. This sequence joins TRBV6-4 and TRBJ2-7; D is uncertain. The V end was cut by 5 bases, the J end by 6 bases, with 11 bases between. The germline CDR1 and CDR2 sequences are MRHNA and SNTAGT. The CDR3 has 12 amino acids.